This T cell receptor (beta chain) derives from a study of CD8 T cells in Susac syndrome. V was pared by 4 bases and J by 1 base, with 14 bases between. The CDR3 runs to 16 residues. The germline CDR1 and CDR2 sequences are MNHNY and SVGAGI (reference sequence). Random-hexamer reverse transcription was applied to about 0.45 to 1 ug RNA. An immunoSEQ multiplex PCR amplified TCR beta CDR3 over 54 Vbeta and 13 Jbeta. TCRdb recomputed calls from the immunoSEQ multiplex PCR reads with MiXCR, one row per CDR3 protein. This table holds about 300,000 distinct CDR3 sequences, 92% found once. High-throughput TCR beta sequencing covered peripheral CD8+ and CD4+ T cells. The multiple sclerosis controls consisted of treatment-naive patients with relapsing-remitting disease, either stable or active. While CD8+ and CD4+ T cells were isolated negatively, TEMRA cells were enriched by FACS.

The source of this sequence is a human donor with multiple sclerosis. The sample comprised CD4+ T cells from PBMCs. The chain is built from TRBV6-6 and TRBJ1-5, with D maybe TRBD1 (5 bases). CDR3 amino acids: CASSFRAGLSNQPQHF. The CDR3, as DNA: TGTGCCAGCAGTTTCCGGGCAGGGCTAAGCAATCAGCCCCAGCATTTT.